This T cell receptor beta chain was found in a study of lymphopenia after photon versus proton radiotherapy. V dropped 7 bases and J dropped 0; count of bases not matched to a gene: 3. The CDR3 is 14 amino acids. Findings of the study overall: Better survival with proton therapy was suggested as possible, not demonstrated. Relative stability marked proton patients; photon patients lost diversity and naive cells. Post-nadir diversity loss with photons came from oligoclonal expansion, particularly CD8+ Temra cells.

Profiled with immunoSEQ multiplex PCR; TCRdb holds only in-frame clones, not every one. The sample shows around 26,000 clones, roughly four fifths of them seen only once. Note on this clone: The antigen is undetermined.

This receptor was identified in a man aged 50-60 years with gastric cancer. Sample: peripheral blood, taken from a patient treated with photon-based radiotherapy. V is TRBV23-1 and J is TRBJ1-3, with 7 bases that match TRBD1. TRBV23-1 is classed as an ORF, of uncertain function. CDR3 in DNA: TGCGCCAGCATCTGGGACAGCTCTGGAAACACCATATATTTT. It specifies CASIWDSSGNTIYF.